The 12 T cell receptor beta chains in this list originate from one sample, sequenced in a study of blood T cell repertoires in COVID-19. The table came from immunoSEQ multiplex PCR; TCRdb's copy has only in-frame clones and leaves some out. The profile shows some 130,000 clones, 80% to 85% of them singletons. Sequencing used PBMCs or T cells enriched from blood (not recorded which). These receptors were collected from a middle-aged man with acute COVID-19.

With regard to this clone: At one of its ends the junction is not consistent with the germline gene, which may arise from a read error. The rearrangement joins TRBV24-1 to TRBJ2-2, with D perhaps matching TRBD1 (6 bases). Germline V gives CDR1 KGHDR, CDR2 SFDVKD. CDR3 length equals 16 residues. DNA of the CDR3: TGTGCCACCAGTGGTTTGGAACAGGGCTTCACCGGGGAGCTGTTTTTT. This sequence encodes CATSGLEQGFTGELFF.

The chain has TRBV6-5 and TRBJ1-5; D remains unclear. This CDR3 region has 13 residues. Germline V CDR1 and CDR2: MNHEY, SVGAGI. The V gene lost 5 bases and the J gene lost 3 bases, with 8 bases spanning the gap. CDR3 amino acids: CASSRTPNQPQHF. In DNA, the CDR3 is TGTGCCAGCAGTCGTACTCCCAATCAGCCCCAGCATTTT.

The chain uses TRBV5-8 and TRBJ2-5, with a tentative D call TRBD1 (6 bases). Trimming left V 1 base short and J 5 bases short, with 15 bases between. Germline-derived CDR1 and CDR2 are SGHTS and YDEGEE. The CDR3 runs to 15 residues. CDR3 in DNA: TGTGCCAGCAGCTTGCGGCTGGGGGCGGGTGAGACCCAGTACTTC. Translated: CASSLRLGAGETQYF.

V is TRBV27 and J is TRBJ1-1, with D maybe TRBD1 (5 bases). This CDR3 contains 12 residues. Germline CDR1 MNHEY, CDR2 SMNVEV (reference sequence). V was shortened by 4 bases and J by 6 bases, with 9 bases between the two germline ends. CDR3 protein: CASSSGLSEAFF. The CDR3, as DNA: TGTGCCAGCAGTTCGGGACTTTCTGAAGCTTTCTTT.

This chain joins TRBV30 and TRBJ2-7; the D gene is possibly TRBD1 (6 bases). From germline, CDR1 is GTSNPN and CDR2 SVGIG (reference sequence). This CDR3 region has 11 residues. Trimming took off 3 bases at V and 6 bases at J, with 9 bases between the two ends. CDR3 DNA: TGTGCCTGGAGGGGGGCGGGCGAGCAGTACTTC. Translated, it gives CAWRGAGEQYF.

The chain employs TRBV5-1 and TRBJ1-1, with 8 positions matching TRBD1. Germline-derived CDR1 and CDR2 are SGHRS and YFSETQ. The CDR3 length is 14 residues. V lost 0 bases to trimming and J lost 7 bases; unmatched junction nucleotides: 5. The DNA of the CDR3 is TGCGCCAGCAGCTTGGCAGGGGGCCCTGATGAAGCTTTCTTT. It codes for CASSLAGGPDEAFF.

The chain links TRBV7-9 to TRBJ2-3, with 13 bases matching TRBD2. This CDR3 contains 16 residues. CDR1 and CDR2 (germline): SEHNR, FQNEAQ (reference sequence). With V trimmed by 5 bases and J by 2 bases, 4 bases remained unmatched. The CDR3: CASSQTSGGTTDTQYF. The DNA for the CDR3 is TGTGCCAGCAGCCAGACTAGCGGGGGGACCACAGATACGCAGTATTTT.

The rearrangement links TRBV4-1 to TRBJ2-1; D is perhaps TRBD2 (6 bases). There are 17 residues in the CDR3. V lost 4 bases and J 7 bases, leaving 23 bases between the germline ends. Germline values: CDR1 MGHRA, CDR2 YSYEKL. The CDR3 DNA reads as TGCGCCAGCAGCCGTCTGCCCGGGACTCTCCGGGGGAATGAGCAGTTCTTC. The encoded protein is CASSRLPGTLRGNEQFF.

V usage is TRBV5-5 and J usage is TRBJ2-1; 9 nucleotides match TRBD2. This CDR3 contains 16 residues. In germline, CDR1 is SGHKS, CDR2 YYEKEE (reference sequence). J was trimmed by 5 bases and V by 2 bases; bases with no gene match: 8. The CDR3 is CASSFSGGPVHNEQFF. The CDR3 nucleotides are TGTGCCAGCAGCTTTAGCGGGGGTCCTGTCCACAATGAGCAGTTCTTC.

The rearrangement joins TRBV28 to TRBJ1-2; TRBD1 might be the D (5 bases). The CDR3 extends over 12 amino acids. V shed 5 bases and J shed 6 bases, with 10 bases lying between them. The germline CDR1 and CDR2 sequences are MDHEN and SYDVKM. In DNA, the CDR3 is TGTGCCAGCAGTCCAAGGGGCGATGGCTACACCTTC. Translating it yields CASSPRGDGYTF.

The chain joins TRBV30 to TRBJ1-2, with D unresolved. Trimming shortened V by 0 bases and J by 0 bases, and 14 bases separated the two germline ends. Germline lookup yields CDR1 GTSNPN and CDR2 SVGIG (reference sequence). The CDR3 spans 16 residues. Here the CDR3 reads CAWSVRRTLANYGYTF. The CDR3 DNA follows: TGTGCCTGGAGTGTACGGAGAACTTTAGCTAACTATGGCTACACCTTC. The full variable domain, its missing parts supplied by reference TRBV30 and TRBJ1-2, is SQTIHQWPATLVQPVGSPLSLECTVEGTSNPNLYWYRQAAGRGLQLLFYSVGIGQISSEVPQNLSASRPQDRQFILSSKKLLLSDSGFYLCAWSVRRTLANYGYTFGSGTRLTVV.

Regarding this clone: Other DNA sequences from this sample encode an identical CDR3 as well. This chain links TRBV29-1 with TRBJ1-5, with D possibly being TRBD1 (6 bases). Deletions cut 4 bases from V and 3 bases from J, with 10 bases between. Germline V gene sequence: CDR1 SQVTM, CDR2 ANQGSEA. This CDR3 is built from 13 residues. CDR3 protein: CSVVDSYNQPQHF. The CDR3, as DNA: TGCAGCGTTGTGGACAGCTACAATCAGCCCCAGCATTTT.